This T cell receptor (beta chain) was found in a study of shared clonotypes between healthy human individuals. Findings of the study overall: Incomplete sequencing of sorted subsets was indicated by rarefaction despite large depth. Memory subsets generally showed lower estimated richness than naive subsets. Some naive CD4 clonotypes, roughly 4.8%, turned up in common across several donors. Non-shared clonotypes had lower generation probabilities than clonotypes shared by all four sorted-subset donors.

The naive CD8 subset, CD45RO-negative cells positively selected for CCR7, excluded terminally differentiated effector memory CD45RA+ cells. V was pared by 3 bases and J by 5 bases, with 15 bases between. The germline gives CDR1 SGHDT, CDR2 YYEEEE. The CDR3 runs 14 residues. The table came from immunoSEQ multiplex PCR; TCRdb's copy has only in-frame clones and leaves some out. The repertoire holds millions of clones, with about 94% as singletons. The sample holds one count of this clone. Antigen specificity is unknown. Source material: naive CD8+ T cells sorted from blood. V and J are TRBV5-6 and TRBJ2-7, with D possibly TRBD1 on 5 matching bases. The TCR originated in a man younger than 35 in good health. DNA for the CDR3: TGTGCCAGCAGCTACGACAGCCTCGCCAACGAGCAGTACTTC. Protein: CASSYDSLANEQYF.